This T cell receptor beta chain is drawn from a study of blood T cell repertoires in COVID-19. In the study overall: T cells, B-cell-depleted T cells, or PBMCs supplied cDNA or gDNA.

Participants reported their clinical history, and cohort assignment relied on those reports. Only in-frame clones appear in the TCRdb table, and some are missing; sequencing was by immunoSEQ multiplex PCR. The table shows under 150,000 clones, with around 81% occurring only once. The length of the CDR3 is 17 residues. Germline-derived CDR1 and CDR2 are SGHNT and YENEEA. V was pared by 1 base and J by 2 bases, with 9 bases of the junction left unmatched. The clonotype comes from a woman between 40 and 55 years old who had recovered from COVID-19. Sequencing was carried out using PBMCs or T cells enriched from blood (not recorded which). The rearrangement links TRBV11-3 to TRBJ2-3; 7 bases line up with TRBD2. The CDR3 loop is CASSLGRRESPTDTQYF. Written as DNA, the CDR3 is TGTGCCAGCAGCTTAGGAAGGCGGGAGAGCCCCACAGATACGCAGTATTTT.